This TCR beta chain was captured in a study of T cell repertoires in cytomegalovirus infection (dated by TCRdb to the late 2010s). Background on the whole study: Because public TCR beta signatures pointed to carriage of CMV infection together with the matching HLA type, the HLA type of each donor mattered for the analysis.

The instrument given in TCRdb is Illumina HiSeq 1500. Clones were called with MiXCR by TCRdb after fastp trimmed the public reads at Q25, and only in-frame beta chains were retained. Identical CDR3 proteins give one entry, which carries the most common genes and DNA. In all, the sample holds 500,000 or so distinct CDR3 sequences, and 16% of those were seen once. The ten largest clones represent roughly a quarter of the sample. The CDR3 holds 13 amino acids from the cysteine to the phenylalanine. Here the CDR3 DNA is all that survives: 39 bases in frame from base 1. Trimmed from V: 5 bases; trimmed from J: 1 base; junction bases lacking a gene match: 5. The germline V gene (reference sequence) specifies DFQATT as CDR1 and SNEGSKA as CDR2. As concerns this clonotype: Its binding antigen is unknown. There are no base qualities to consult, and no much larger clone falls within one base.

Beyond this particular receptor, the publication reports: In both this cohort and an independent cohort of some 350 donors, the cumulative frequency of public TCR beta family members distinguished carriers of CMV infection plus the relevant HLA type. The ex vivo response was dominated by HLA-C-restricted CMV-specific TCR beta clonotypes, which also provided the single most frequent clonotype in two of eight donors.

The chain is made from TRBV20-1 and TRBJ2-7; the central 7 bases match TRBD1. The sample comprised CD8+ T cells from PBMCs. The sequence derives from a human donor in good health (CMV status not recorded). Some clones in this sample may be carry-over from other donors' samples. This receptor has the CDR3 CSAPDRQSYEQYF. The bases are TGCAGTGCTCCGGACAGGCAATCCTACGAGCAGTACTTC.